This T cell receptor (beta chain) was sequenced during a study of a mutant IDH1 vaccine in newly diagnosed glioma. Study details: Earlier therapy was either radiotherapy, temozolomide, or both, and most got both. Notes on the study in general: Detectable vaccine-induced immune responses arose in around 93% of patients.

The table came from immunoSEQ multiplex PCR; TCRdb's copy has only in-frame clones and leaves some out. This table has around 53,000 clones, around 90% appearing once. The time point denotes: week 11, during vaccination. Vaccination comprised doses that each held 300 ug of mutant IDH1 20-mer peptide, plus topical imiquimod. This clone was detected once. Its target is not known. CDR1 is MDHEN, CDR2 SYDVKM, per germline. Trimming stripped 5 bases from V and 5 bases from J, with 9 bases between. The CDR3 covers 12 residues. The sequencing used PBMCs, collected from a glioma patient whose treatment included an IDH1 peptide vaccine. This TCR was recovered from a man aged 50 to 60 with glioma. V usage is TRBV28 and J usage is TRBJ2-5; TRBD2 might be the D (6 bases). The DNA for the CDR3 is TGTGCCAGCAGTAGCGGGTTCGAGACCCAGTACTTC. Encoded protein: CASSSGFETQYF.